The T cell receptor beta chain described here comes from a study of cytomegalovirus exposure and HLA in healthy donors. Study observations and caveats: In vitro confirmation showed three CMV-associated chains to be CMV antigen specific. In an earlier analysis, most TCR beta V segments were productive about 87% or about 30% of the time.

PCR used 60 Vbeta primers and 13 Jbeta primers. Profiling relied on immunoSEQ multiplex PCR, and the TCRdb table lists in-frame clones only, not all of them. Of 150,000 to 200,000 clones listed, more than 75% are singletons. On this clone: Its antigen is currently unknown.

The J segment lost 3 bases and the V segment lost 5 bases, leaving 5 bases of the junction unmatched. Germline V lookup: CDR1 SGHTA, CDR2 FQGNSA. The CDR3 sequence is 15 residues long. What was sequenced was PBMCs. The receptor was derived from a woman aged 40 to 49 in good health and CMV-seronegative. The chain joins TRBV7-2 to TRBJ2-1, with 9 bases fitting TRBD2. The chain's CDR3 is CASSRLRGGYNEQFF. In DNA form, the CDR3 reads TGTGCCAGCAGCCGGCTGCGGGGGGGCTACAATGAGCAGTTCTTC.